This T cell receptor beta chain is drawn from a study of blood T cells in healthy people across ages. Trimming cost V 1 base and J 5 bases; bases outside gene matches: 9. CDR3 length: 16 amino acids. Germline assignment: CDR1 SGHAT and CDR2 FQNNGV. Next came a second PCR, run for about 6 to 11 cycles, which used a sample-barcoded 5' primer along with a J-beta primer mix. Each CDR3 protein gets one entry after TCRdb re-called the 5' RACE reads with MiXCR. The sample has approximately 760,000 distinct CDR3 sequences, 20% to 25% seen once. These data were also filed under a second study, of T cells of mothers and their children. That source adds: Each 15 ul cDNA reaction used roughly 1.6 ug RNA; all RNA was used.

Sequenced sample: blood. The source of this sequence is a boy under 18 in good health. V usage is TRBV11-2 and J usage is TRBJ2-3; 7 bases map to TRBD2. CDR3 in DNA: TGTGCCAGCAGCTTAGGGGCAAGCGGGGTAATAGATACGCAGTATTTT. Protein product: CASSLGASGVIDTQYF.